This T cell receptor beta chain was sequenced during a study of CD8 T cells in Susac syndrome. Study observations and caveats: The study acknowledged a relatively small number of individuals in its TCR sequencing and HLA analysis.

Random hexamers primed reverse transcription of 0.5 to 1 ug RNA. immunoSEQ multiplex PCR amplified TCR beta CDR3 across 54 Vbeta, 13 Jbeta. TCRdb re-called the immunoSEQ multiplex PCR reads through MiXCR, storing one row per CDR3 protein. Altogether roughly 120,000 distinct CDR3 sequences are present, more than 85% being singletons, with the ten largest covering approximately 0.29%. Trimming at V came to 0 bases and at J to 0 bases, leaving 5 bases not matched to a gene. This CDR3 region has 18 residues. Germline CDR1 DFQATT, CDR2 SNEGSKA (reference sequence). This clonotype has a single count. Its antigen is currently unknown. The study sequenced TCR beta in blood CD8+ and CD4+ T cells. TEMRA cells were FACS-enriched, unlike CD8+ and CD4+ T cells, which were negatively isolated.

Sequenced sample: CD8+ T cells from PBMCs. The sequence derives from a human donor with multiple sclerosis. The rearrangement joins TRBV20-1 to TRBJ2-1; 13 bases line up with TRBD2. The DNA of the CDR3 is TGCAGTGCTAGAGACGCGACTAGCGGGGGGCCCTCCTACAATGAGCAGTTCTTC. Translated, it gives CSARDATSGGPSYNEQFF.